This T cell receptor beta chain was observed in a study of blood T cell repertoires in COVID-19. Study-level background: Some COVID-19 samples were acute and others convalescent; all came from the United States, Italy and Spain. Nucleic acid was either cDNA or gDNA, and it came from T cells, B-cell-depleted T cells, or PBMCs.

In the study's own analysis: How many nucleated cells were present was estimated from reference gene primer amplification. Here immunoSEQ multiplex PCR was the method, and the copy in TCRdb shows in-frame clones only, minus some. Clone size and V and J calls were adopted from that table, with D and trimming inferred from the DNA. The sample includes 73,000 or so clones, over 70% seen only once; the top ten take roughly a fifth. Germline CDR1 SNHLY, CDR2 FYNNEI. CDR3 length equals 18 residues. Trimming took 2 bases from V and 2 from J, leaving 19 bases between them. The chain has TRBV2 and TRBJ1-5; D gene unclear. This receptor was taken from a man aged 55 to 70 with acute or convalescent COVID-19. Sequenced sample: peripheral blood. The CDR3 is CASSEIGQYIGGNQPQHF. CDR3 nucleotide sequence: TGTGCCAGCAGTGAAATCGGGCAGTACATCGGGGGCAATCAGCCCCAGCATTTT.